Below are 10 T cell receptor beta chains sequenced from a single sample in a study of blood T cell repertoires in COVID-19. Assay: immunoSEQ multiplex PCR; the TCRdb copy retains only in-frame clones and omits some. The sample consists of roughly 250,000 clones, about four fifths of them appearing once. The sequenced material came from PBMCs or T cells enriched from blood (not recorded which). The receptors here all came from a woman aged 40 to 49 who had been exposed to COVID-19.

J is TRBJ1-6 and V is TRBV7-9; weak D call: TRBD1 (6 bases). V lost 1 base, J lost 7 bases, and 14 bases lay in between. This CDR3 has 16 amino acids. Looked up from germline, CDR1 is SEHNR and CDR2 is FQNEAQ (reference sequence). The CDR3 sequence is CASSLDPGQGNSPLHF. CDR3 in DNA: TGTGCCAGCAGCTTAGATCCAGGGCAGGGGAATTCACCCCTCCACTTT.

The V and J genes are TRBV6-2 or TRBV6-3 and TRBJ1-1; D remains unclear. The germline V gene has CDR1 MNHEY and CDR2 SVGEGT. Trimming took off 2 bases at V and 1 base at J, with 11 bases between the two ends. The CDR3 spans 15 residues. The CDR3 coding sequence is TGTGCCAGCAGTTACCCCCGGGGTGGGAACACTGAAGCTTTCTTT. Its translation: CASSYPRGGNTEAFF.

This clone was recorded only once. The chain joins TRBV5-4 to TRBJ1-2; possible D gene TRBD1, 6 bases. Germline CDR1 and CDR2: SGHNT and YYREEE (reference sequence). Trimming took 0 bases from V and 5 from J, leaving 17 bases between them. This CDR3 spans 16 amino acids. The CDR3 DNA is TGTGCCAGCAGCTTGGCGGGGGGGCAAAGGAGGTATGGCTACACCTTC. It encodes CASSLAGGQRRYGYTF. Filled out from reference TRBV5-4 and TRBJ1-2, the complete variable domain reads ETGVTQSPTHLIKTRGQQVTLRCSSQSGHNTVSWYQQALGQGPQFIFQYYREEENGRGNFPPRFSGLQFPNYSSELNVNALELDDSALYLCASSLAGGQRRYGYTFGSGTRLTVV.

This clone was seen just once. V usage is TRBV6-1 and J usage is TRBJ1-5, with 8 nucleotides matching TRBD1. CDR1 and CDR2 from the germline V gene are MNHNS and SASEGT. Trimming cost V 4 bases and J 6 bases; bases outside gene matches: 11. CDR3 length equals 16 residues. The CDR3 DNA reads as TGTGCCAGCAGTGGAGAGGGCCTGACAGGGGTTCAGCCCCAGCATTTT. This gives the protein CASSGEGLTGVQPQHF.

The rearrangement joins TRBV7-9 to TRBJ2-3, with 9 bases identical to TRBD1. The CDR3 length is 15 residues. Trimming took 3 bases from V and 3 from J; bases not matched to a gene: 4. The germline V gene encodes CDR1 SEHNR and CDR2 FQNEAQ (reference sequence). The CDR3 region is CASSLWTGVTDTQYF. The CDR3 region has the DNA TGTGCCAGCAGCTTGTGGACAGGGGTAACAGATACGCAGTATTTT.

The chain joins TRBV12-3 or TRBV12-4 to TRBJ1-5; tentative D call: TRBD1 (5 bases). The CDR3 loop spans 13 amino acids. The V gene lost 5 bases and the J gene lost 8 bases, with 13 bases spanning the gap. The CDR3 protein is CASSPGGLEPQHF. The CDR3, as DNA: TGTGCCAGCAGTCCCGGGGGGTTGGAGCCCCAGCATTTT.

This chain joins TRBV11-2 and TRBJ1-1, with D unclear. The germline gives CDR1 SGHAT, CDR2 FQNNGV. V gave up 2 bases and J gave up 0 bases, with 10 bases separating them. The CDR3 is made up of 15 amino acids. The CDR3 DNA reads TGTGCCAGCAGCTTACGAGGGCTGGTGAACACTGAAGCTTTCTTT. It codes for CASSLRGLVNTEAFF.

This clone was counted only a few times. This sequence joins TRBV9 and TRBJ1-1; no clear D gene. The V and J ends lost 0 bases and 2 bases respectively, with 8 bases between them. The CDR3 totals 14 residues. Germline lookup yields CDR1 SGDLS and CDR2 YYNGEE. The CDR3 region is CASSVGHPNTEAFF. CDR3 nucleotide sequence: TGTGCCAGCAGCGTAGGGCACCCAAACACTGAAGCTTTCTTT. The full variable domain, completed using reference TRBV9 and TRBJ1-1, is DSGVTQTPKHLITATGQRVTLRCSPRSGDLSVYWYQQSLDQGLQFLIQYYNGEERAKGNILERFSAQQFPDLHSELNLSSLELGDSALYFCASSVGHPNTEAFFGQGTRLTVV.

The rearrangement links TRBV7-2 to TRBJ2-4; perhaps TRBD2 as D (5 bases). The CDR3 sequence is 17 residues long. The germline V gene has CDR1 SGHTA and CDR2 FQGNSA. V shed 2 bases and J shed 0 bases, with 14 bases lying between them. CDR3 protein: CASSLPGSSLAKNIQYF. As DNA, the CDR3 is TGTGCCAGCAGCTTACCGGGGAGCTCACTAGCCAAAAACATTCAGTACTTC.

The V gene is TRBV19, the J gene TRBJ1-2, with TRBD1 identical over 7 bases. The V and J ends lost 6 bases and 2 bases, in that order; junction bases with no gene match: 6. From germline, CDR1 is LNHDA and CDR2 SQIVND (reference sequence). The CDR3 length is 14 residues. The CDR3 is CASRMTGTNYGYTF. The CDR3 region has the DNA TGTGCCAGTAGGATGACAGGGACCAACTATGGCTACACCTTC.